This TCR beta chain was identified during a study of CD4+ T cells in melanoma. Overall study results and limits: In melanoma, neoantigen-specific CD4+ T cells reportedly differed in differentiation state. A reported correlation linked neoantigen-specific CD4+ T cells to CD8+, macrophage and B cell function.

Trimming pared 4 bases from V and 6 bases from J, leaving 10 bases between. Germline values: CDR1 SGHDN, CDR2 FVKESK. This CDR3 comprises 13 residues. TCRdb keeps only in-frame clones here, not all; method: immunoSEQ multiplex PCR. The table includes 9,900 or so clones, around 70% detected once. As concerns this clone: Its antigen is as yet unknown.

Sequenced input: peripheral blood. The TCR sequence derives from a human donor with melanoma. The chain couples TRBV14 to TRBJ1-5; D unclear. The CDR3, as DNA: TGTGCCAGCAGCCTTGGGCCTACTCAGCCCCAGCATTTT. It codes for CASSLGPTQPQHF.